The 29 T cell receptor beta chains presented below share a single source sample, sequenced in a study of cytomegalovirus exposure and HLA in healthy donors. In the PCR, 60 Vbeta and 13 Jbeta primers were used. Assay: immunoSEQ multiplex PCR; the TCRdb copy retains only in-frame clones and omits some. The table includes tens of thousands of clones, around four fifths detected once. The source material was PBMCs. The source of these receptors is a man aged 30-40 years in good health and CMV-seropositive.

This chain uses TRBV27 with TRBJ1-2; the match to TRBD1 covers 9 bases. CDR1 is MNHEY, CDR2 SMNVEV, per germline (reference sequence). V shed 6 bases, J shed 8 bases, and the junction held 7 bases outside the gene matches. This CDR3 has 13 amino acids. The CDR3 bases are TGTGCCAGCAGGGCCGGGACAGGGATCGGCTACACCTTC. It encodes CASRAGTGIGYTF.

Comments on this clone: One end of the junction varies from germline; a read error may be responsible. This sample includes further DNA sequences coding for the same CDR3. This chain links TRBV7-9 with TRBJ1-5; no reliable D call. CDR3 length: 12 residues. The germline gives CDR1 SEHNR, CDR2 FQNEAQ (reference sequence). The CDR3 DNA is TGTTCCAGCAGCCTCGGAGGACAGCCCCAGCATTTT. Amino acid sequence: CSSSLGGQPQHF.

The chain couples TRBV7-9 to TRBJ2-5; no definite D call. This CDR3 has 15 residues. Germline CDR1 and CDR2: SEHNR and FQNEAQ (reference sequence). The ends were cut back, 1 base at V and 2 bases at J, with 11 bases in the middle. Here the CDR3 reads CASSLGIYEQETQYF. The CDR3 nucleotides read TGTGCCAGCAGCTTAGGAATCTATGAGCAAGAGACCCAGTACTTC.

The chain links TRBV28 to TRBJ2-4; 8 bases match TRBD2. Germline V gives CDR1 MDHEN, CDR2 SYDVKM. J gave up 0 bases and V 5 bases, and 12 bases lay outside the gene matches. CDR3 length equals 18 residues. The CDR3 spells CASSPSLSGAVAKNIQYF. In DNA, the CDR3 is TGTGCCAGCAGTCCATCTCTTAGCGGGGCAGTAGCCAAAAACATTCAGTACTTC.

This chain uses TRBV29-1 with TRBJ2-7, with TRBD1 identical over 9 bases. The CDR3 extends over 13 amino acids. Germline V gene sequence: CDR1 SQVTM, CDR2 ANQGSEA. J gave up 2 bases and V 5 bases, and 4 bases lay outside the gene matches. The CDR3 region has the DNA TGCAGCGTTAGGACAGGGGAACCCTACGAGCAGTACTTC. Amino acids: CSVRTGEPYEQYF.

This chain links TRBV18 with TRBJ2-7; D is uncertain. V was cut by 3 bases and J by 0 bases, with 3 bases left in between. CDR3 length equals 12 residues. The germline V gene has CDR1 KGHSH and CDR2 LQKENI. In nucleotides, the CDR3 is TGTGCCAGCTCACCCAGCTCCTACGAGCAGTACTTC. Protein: CASSPSSYEQYF.

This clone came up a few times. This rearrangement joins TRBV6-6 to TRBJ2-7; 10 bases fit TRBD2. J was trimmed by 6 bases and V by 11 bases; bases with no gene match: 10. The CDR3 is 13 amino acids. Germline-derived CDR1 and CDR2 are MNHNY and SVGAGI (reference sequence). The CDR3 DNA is TGTGCCGGAGGAGCGGGAGGGCTTTCCGAGCAGTACTTC. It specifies CAGGAGGLSEQYF.

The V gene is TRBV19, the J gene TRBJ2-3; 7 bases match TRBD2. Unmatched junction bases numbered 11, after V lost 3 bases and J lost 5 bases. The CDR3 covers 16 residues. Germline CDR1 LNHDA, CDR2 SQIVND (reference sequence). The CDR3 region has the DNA TGTGCCAGTAGTATTGGGCTAGCGGCTATCCGAGATACGCAGTATTTT. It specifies CASSIGLAAIRDTQYF.

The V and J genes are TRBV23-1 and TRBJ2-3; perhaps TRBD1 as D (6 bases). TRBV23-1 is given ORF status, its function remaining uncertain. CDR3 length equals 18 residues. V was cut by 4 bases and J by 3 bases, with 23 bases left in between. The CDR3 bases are TGCGCCAGCAGTCTGGACAGTGATTATTCGGCATTGACAGATACGCAGTATTTT. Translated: CASSLDSDYSALTDTQYF.

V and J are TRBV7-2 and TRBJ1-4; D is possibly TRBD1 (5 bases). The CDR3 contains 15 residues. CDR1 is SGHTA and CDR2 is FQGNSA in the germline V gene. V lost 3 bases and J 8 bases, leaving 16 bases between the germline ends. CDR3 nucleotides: TGTGCCAGCAGCTTGACAAGGGGTGAGAACGAAAAACTGTTTTTT. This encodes CASSLTRGENEKLFF. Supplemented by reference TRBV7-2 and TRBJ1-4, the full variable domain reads GAGVSQSPSNKVTEKGKDVELRCDPISGHTALYWYRQSLGQGLEFLIYFQGNSAPDKSGLPSDRFSAERTGGSVSTLTIQRTQQEDSAVYLCASSLTRGENEKLFFGSGTQLSVL.

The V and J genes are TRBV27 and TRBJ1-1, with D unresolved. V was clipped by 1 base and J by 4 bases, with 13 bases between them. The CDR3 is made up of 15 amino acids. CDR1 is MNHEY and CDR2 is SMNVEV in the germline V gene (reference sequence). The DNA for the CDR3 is TGTGCCAGCAGTTTATTACCCCCTCCGGGCACTGAAGCTTTCTTT. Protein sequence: CASSLLPPPGTEAFF.

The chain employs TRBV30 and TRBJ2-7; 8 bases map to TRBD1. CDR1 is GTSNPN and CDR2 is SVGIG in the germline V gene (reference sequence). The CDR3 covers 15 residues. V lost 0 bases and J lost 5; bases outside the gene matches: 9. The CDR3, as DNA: TGTGCCTGGAGTGTCACTCAGGGGGCGCGCCACGAGCAGTACTTC. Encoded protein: CAWSVTQGARHEQYF. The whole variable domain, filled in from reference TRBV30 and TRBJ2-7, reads SQTIHQWPATLVQPVGSPLSLECTVEGTSNPNLYWYRQAAGRGLQLLFYSVGIGQISSEVPQNLSASRPQDRQFILSSKKLLLSDSGFYLCAWSVTQGARHEQYFGPGTRLTVT.

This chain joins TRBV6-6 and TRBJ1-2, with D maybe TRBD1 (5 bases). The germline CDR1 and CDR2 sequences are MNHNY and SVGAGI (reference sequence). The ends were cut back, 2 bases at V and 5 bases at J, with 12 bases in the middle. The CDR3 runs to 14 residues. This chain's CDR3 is CASSYLPGGYGYTF. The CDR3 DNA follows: TGTGCCAGCAGTTACCTCCCCGGGGGTTATGGCTACACCTTC.

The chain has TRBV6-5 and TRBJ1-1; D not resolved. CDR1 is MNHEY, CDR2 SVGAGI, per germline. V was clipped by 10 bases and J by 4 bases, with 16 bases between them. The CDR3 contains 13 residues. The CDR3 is CATQRSRGTEAFF. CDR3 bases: TGTGCCACCCAACGGTCCCGGGGCACTGAAGCTTTCTTT.

For the CDR3, the DNA is TGTGCCAGCCGAAACAGGGAAGGCAATCAGCCCCAGCATTTT. It encodes CASRNREGNQPQHF. The rearrangement joins TRBV19 to TRBJ1-5; TRBD1 is a possible D gene (6 bases). Trimming left V 9 bases short and J 2 bases short, with 14 bases between. Per the germline V gene, CDR1 is LNHDA and CDR2 is SQIVND (reference sequence). The CDR3 is made up of 14 amino acids.

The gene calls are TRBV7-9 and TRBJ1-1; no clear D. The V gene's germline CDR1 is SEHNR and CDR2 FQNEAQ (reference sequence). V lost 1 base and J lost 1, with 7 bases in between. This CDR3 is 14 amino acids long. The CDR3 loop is CASSLVQSNTEAFF. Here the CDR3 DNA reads TGTGCCAGCAGCTTAGTGCAGTCGAACACTGAAGCTTTCTTT. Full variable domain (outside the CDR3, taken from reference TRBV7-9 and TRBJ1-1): DTGVSQNPRHKITKRGQNVTFRCDPISEHNRLYWYRQTLGQGPEFLTYFQNEAQLEKSRLLSDRFSAERPKGSFSTLEIQRTEQGDSAMYLCASSLVQSNTEAFFGQGTRLTVV.

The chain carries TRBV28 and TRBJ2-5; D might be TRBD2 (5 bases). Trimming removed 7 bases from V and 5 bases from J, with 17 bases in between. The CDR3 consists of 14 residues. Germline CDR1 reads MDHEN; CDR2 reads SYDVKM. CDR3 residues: CASNGAGGGETQYF. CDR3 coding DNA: TGTGCCAGCAACGGTGCGGGTGGTGGGGAGACCCAGTACTTC.

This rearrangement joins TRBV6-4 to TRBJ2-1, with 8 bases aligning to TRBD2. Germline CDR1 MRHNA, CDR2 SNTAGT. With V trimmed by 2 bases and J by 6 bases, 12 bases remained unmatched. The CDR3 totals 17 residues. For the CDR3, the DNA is TGTGCCAGCAGTGACCAAACTTTTGCGGGAGGTATCAATGAGCAGTTCTTC. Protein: CASSDQTFAGGINEQFF.

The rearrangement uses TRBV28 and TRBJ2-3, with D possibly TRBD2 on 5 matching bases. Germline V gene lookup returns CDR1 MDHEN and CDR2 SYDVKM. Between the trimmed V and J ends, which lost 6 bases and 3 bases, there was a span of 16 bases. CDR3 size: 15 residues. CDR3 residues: CASRESGSGTDTQYF. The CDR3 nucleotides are TGTGCCAGCAGGGAGAGCGGATCGGGTACAGATACGCAGTATTTT.

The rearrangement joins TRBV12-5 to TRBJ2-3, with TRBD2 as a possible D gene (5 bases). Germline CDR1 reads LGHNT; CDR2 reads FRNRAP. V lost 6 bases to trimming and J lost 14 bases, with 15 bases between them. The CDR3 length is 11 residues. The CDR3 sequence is CASGTLIRGYF. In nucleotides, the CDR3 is TGTGCTAGTGGCACCCTAATTCGGGGGTATTTT.

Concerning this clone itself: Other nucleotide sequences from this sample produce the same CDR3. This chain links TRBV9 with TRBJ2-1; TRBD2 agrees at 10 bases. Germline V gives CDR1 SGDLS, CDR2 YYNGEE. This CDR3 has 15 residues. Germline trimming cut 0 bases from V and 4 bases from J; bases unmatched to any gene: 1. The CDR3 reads CASSVELAGYNEQFF. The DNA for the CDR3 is TGTGCCAGCAGCGTAGAACTAGCGGGATACAATGAGCAGTTCTTC.

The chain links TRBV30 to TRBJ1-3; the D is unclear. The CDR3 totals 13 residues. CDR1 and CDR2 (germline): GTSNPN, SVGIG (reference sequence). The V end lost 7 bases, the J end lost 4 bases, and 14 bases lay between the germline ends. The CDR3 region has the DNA TGTGCCTATGACCCCCTAGACGGAAACACCATATATTTT. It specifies CAYDPLDGNTIYF.

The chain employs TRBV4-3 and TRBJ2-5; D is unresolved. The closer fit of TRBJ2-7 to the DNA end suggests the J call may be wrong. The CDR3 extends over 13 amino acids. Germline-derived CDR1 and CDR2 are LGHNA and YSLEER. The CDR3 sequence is CASSQSPEYEQYF. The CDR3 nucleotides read TGCGCCAGCAGCCAATCACCCGAATACGAGCAGTACTTC.

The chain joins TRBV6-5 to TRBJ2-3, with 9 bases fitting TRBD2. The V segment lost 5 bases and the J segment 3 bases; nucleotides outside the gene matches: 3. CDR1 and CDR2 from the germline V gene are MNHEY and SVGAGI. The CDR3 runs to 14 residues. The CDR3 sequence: CASSTGLATDTQYF. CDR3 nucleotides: TGTGCCAGCAGTACCGGACTAGCGACAGATACGCAGTATTTT.

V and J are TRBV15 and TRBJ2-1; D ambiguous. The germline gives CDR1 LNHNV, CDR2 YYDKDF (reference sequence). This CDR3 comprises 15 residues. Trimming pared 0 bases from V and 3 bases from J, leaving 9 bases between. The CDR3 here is CATSRDVRIYNEQFF. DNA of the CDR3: TGTGCCACCAGCAGAGATGTGAGAATCTACAATGAGCAGTTCTTC.

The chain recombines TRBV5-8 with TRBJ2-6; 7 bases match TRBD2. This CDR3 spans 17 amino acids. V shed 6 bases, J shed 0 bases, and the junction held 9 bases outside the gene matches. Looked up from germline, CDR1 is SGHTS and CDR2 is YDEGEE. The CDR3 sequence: CASTRGGGNSGANVLTF. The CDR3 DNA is TGTGCCAGCACCCGTGGGGGGGGGAACTCTGGGGCCAACGTCCTGACTTTC.

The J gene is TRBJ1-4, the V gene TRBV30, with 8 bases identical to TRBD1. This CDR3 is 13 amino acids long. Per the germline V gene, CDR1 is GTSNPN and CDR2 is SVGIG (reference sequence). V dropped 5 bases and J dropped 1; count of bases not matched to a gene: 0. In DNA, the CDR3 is TGTGCCTGGGGACAGGGAACTAATGAAAAACTGTTTTTT. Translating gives CAWGQGTNEKLFF.

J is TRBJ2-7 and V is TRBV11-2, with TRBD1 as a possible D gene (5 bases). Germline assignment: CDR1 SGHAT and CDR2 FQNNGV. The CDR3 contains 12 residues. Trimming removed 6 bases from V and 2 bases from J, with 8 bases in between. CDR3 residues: CASRSTAYEQYF. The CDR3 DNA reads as TGTGCCAGCAGGTCGACAGCCTACGAGCAGTACTTC. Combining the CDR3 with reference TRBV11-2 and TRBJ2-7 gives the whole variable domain EAGVAQSPRYKIIEKRQSVAFWCNPISGHATLYWYQQILGQGPKLLIQFQNNGVVDDSQLPKDRFSAERLKGVDSTLKIQPAKLEDSAVYLCASRSTAYEQYFGPGTRLTVT.

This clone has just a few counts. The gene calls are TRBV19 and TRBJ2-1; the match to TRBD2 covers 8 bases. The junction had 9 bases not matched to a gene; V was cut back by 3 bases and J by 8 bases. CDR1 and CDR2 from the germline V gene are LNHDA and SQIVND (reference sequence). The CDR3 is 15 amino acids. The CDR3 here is CASSITGGPRDEQFF. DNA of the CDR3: TGTGCCAGTAGTATCACGGGAGGGCCTAGGGATGAGCAGTTCTTC. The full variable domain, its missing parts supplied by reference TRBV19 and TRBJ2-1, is DGGITQSPKYLFRKEGQNVTLSCEQNLNHDAMYWYRQDPGQGLRLIYYSQIVNDFQKGDIAEGYSVSREKKESFPLTVTSAQKNPTAFYLCASSITGGPRDEQFFGPGTRLTVL.